What follows are 10 T cell receptor beta chains derived from one specimen sequenced in a study of shared clonotypes between healthy human individuals. Produced via immunoSEQ multiplex PCR; TCRdb's table is partial and in-frame only. The sample gives around 1.1 million clones, about 72% of which show up once; approximately 0.95% is in the top ten. The specimen was memory CD4+ T cells from PBMCs. Specified subset: CD45RA-negative fraction. All receptors come from a young man in good health. Some clones in this sample may be carry-over from other donors' samples.

CDR3 sequence reads: CASSSLRGLNGNTIYF. The CDR3 DNA reads as TGTGCCAGCAGTTCGCTGAGGGGGCTAAATGGAAACACCATATATTTT. This chain links TRBV11-2 with TRBJ1-3; TRBD1 matches at 7 bases. Trimming removed 6 bases from V and 3 bases from J; junction bases left unmatched: 11. Germline CDR1 and CDR2: SGHAT and FQNNGV. This CDR3 is 16 amino acids long.

The genes are TRBV28 and TRBJ2-7; 10 nucleotides match TRBD2. The CDR3 is 15 amino acids. CDR1 and CDR2 (germline): MDHEN, SYDVKM. The trim removed 6 bases at V and 5 bases at J, leaving 10 bases unmatched. The CDR3 loop is CASRPSLAGSHEQYF. CDR3 in DNA: TGTGCCAGCAGACCCTCACTAGCGGGATCTCACGAGCAGTACTTC.

This clone was observed a handful of times. CDR3 nucleotide sequence: TGCGCCAGCAGCTTGCCGCTAGCGGGAGGCGGTGGAGATACGCAGTATTTT. It encodes CASSLPLAGGGGDTQYF. The gene calls are TRBV5-1 and TRBJ2-3; 11 nucleotides align to TRBD2. The germline V gene has CDR1 SGHRS and CDR2 YFSETQ. There are 17 residues in the CDR3. V was pared by 1 base and J by 5 bases, with 9 bases of the junction left unmatched.

The rearrangement links TRBV27 to TRBJ2-1, with TRBD1 matching over 8 bases. The V segment lost 5 bases and the J segment 3 bases; nucleotides outside the gene matches: 6. The length of the CDR3 is 15 residues. Germline-derived CDR1 and CDR2 are MNHEY and SMNVEV (reference sequence). The CDR3 sequence is CASSSRQGHYNEQFF. CDR3 in DNA: TGTGCCAGCAGTAGTAGACAGGGGCACTACAATGAGCAGTTCTTC.

This chain uses TRBV4-3 with TRBJ2-7, with TRBD2 as a possible D gene (6 bases). Trimming removed 2 bases at V and 5 bases at J, with 19 bases between. The length of the CDR3 is 16 residues. Per the germline V gene, CDR1 is LGHNA and CDR2 is YSLEER. CDR3 nucleotides: TGCGCCAGCAGCCAACGGGGAGGCTCCCCCCCTGACGAGCAGTACTTC. This gives the protein CASSQRGGSPPDEQYF.

This clone showed up just once. The chain has TRBV5-1 and TRBJ2-1; D remains ambiguous. Between the trimmed V and J ends, which lost 7 bases and 9 bases, there was a span of 17 bases. Germline CDR1 is SGHRS and CDR2 is YFSETQ. CDR3 length: 13 amino acids. DNA of the CDR3: TGCGCCAGCGGTGCGGTAGAAGGTGGTGAGCAGTTCTTC. Translation: CASGAVEGGEQFF.

This clone has a handful of counts. This sample also contains other DNA sequences that code for the same CDR3. The gene calls are TRBV27 and TRBJ2-3; D is unclear. Trimming removed 3 bases at V and 7 bases at J, with 5 bases between. Per germline, CDR1 MNHEY and CDR2 SMNVEV (reference sequence). The CDR3 extends over 11 amino acids. DNA for the CDR3: TGTGCCAGCAGTTTCGGGTATACGCAGTATTTT. Residues: CASSFGYTQYF.

Worth noting for this clone: A read error is likely here: a far larger clone is one base away. This chain connects TRBV6-5 to TRBJ2-7, with 12 positions matching TRBD1. Losses at the gene ends were 6 bases for V and 6 bases for J; bases not matched to a gene: 6. This CDR3 has 14 amino acids. The germline CDR1 and CDR2 sequences are MNHEY and SVGAGI. The CDR3, as DNA: TGTGCCAGCAGCTTGCGGGACAGGGGGCGCGAGCAGTACTTC. Translated: CASSLRDRGREQYF.

This chain connects TRBV6-5 to TRBJ1-2; 9 nucleotides agree with TRBD1. V gave up 8 bases and J gave up 4 bases; unmatched junction bases: 8. Germline assignment: CDR1 MNHEY and CDR2 SVGAGI. The CDR3 is 14 residues long. The CDR3 nucleotides read TGTGCCAGCGGTCAAACAGGGGGCACCTATGGCTACACCTTC. Protein sequence: CASGQTGGTYGYTF.

This clone has just a few counts. V and J are TRBV2 and TRBJ1-1; maybe TRBD1 (6 bases). This CDR3 region has 14 residues. CDR1 is SNHLY and CDR2 is FYNNEI in the germline V gene. The V end lost 10 bases, the J end lost 1 base, and 16 bases lay between the germline ends. For the CDR3, the DNA is TGTGCCACCCAACGGCAGGGGACGAACACTGAAGCTTTCTTT. Translation gives CATQRQGTNTEAFF.